These 24 T cell receptor beta chains came from one sample sequenced in a study of blood T cell repertoires in COVID-19 (dated by TCRdb to 2018 to 2021). The library was made by the immunoSEQ multiplex PCR assay. The clones in this table, taken by TCRdb from immuneACCESS, are in-frame only. Not every clone is retained; where verified, under half of the shortfall comes from an unresolved V gene, and the cause of the rest is unknown. This sample lists 200,000 or so clones; about 80% were detected once. The biggest ten clones account for 1.3% of the sample. Material: PBMCs or T cells enriched from blood (not recorded which). These receptors came from a woman aged 40 to 50 with acute COVID-19.

A remark on this clone: Other DNA sequences within the sample encode an identical CDR3. The chain couples TRBV5-1 to TRBJ2-3, with 11 positions matching TRBD2. J lost 5 bases, V lost 0 bases, and 2 bases had no gene match. CDR1 SGHRS and CDR2 YFSETQ come from the germline V gene. This CDR3 spans 15 amino acids. In nucleotides, the CDR3 is TGCGCCAGCAGCTTGGGAGGACTAGCGGGAGATACGCAGTATTTT. Its protein product is CASSLGGLAGDTQYF. Combining the CDR3 with reference TRBV5-1 and TRBJ2-3 gives the whole variable domain KAGVTQTPRYLIKTRGQQVTLSCSPISGHRSVSWYQQTPGQGLQFLFEYFSETQRNKGNFPGRFSGRQFSNSRSEMNVSTLELGDSALYLCASSLGGLAGDTQYFGPGTRLTVL.

This chain joins TRBV19 and TRBJ2-1, with 8 bases that match TRBD2. Germline-derived CDR1 and CDR2 are LNHDA and SQIVND (reference sequence). The CDR3 consists of 14 residues. V was clipped by 4 bases and J by 8 bases; unmatched bases: 7. The CDR3, as DNA: TGTGCCAGTAGTACCCAGCGGGAGAGGGATGAGCAGTTCTTC. Protein sequence: CASSTQRERDEQFF.

This chain connects TRBV6-6 to TRBJ1-3, with TRBD1 identical over 8 bases. Germline trimming cut 5 bases from V and 0 bases from J; bases unmatched to any gene: 3. Germline V gene lookup returns CDR1 MNHNY and CDR2 SVGAGI (reference sequence). The CDR3 sequence is 15 residues long. The CDR3 DNA reads TGTGCCAGCAGTGGACAGGGCTTCTCTGGAAACACCATATATTTT. This codes for CASSGQGFSGNTIYF.

The V and J genes are TRBV13 and TRBJ2-7; D is possibly TRBD2 (6 bases). V lost 0 bases to trimming and J lost 4 bases, with 16 bases between them. CDR1 is PRHDT and CDR2 is FYEKMQ in the germline V gene (reference sequence). The CDR3 has 16 residues. The CDR3 nucleotides are TGTGCCAGCAGCTTAGGGCAGGACGGGGAGGTGTACGAGCAGTACTTC. Translating gives CASSLGQDGEVYEQYF.

The J gene is TRBJ1-5, the V gene TRBV11-1; D gene ambiguous. V gave up 0 bases and J gave up 5 bases, with 8 bases separating them. Germline V CDR1 and CDR2: SGHAT, FQDESV (reference sequence). CDR3 size: 14 residues. The CDR3 here is CASSLAGRDQPQHF. CDR3 DNA sequence: TGTGCCAGCAGCTTAGCGGGCAGAGATCAGCCCCAGCATTTT.

In this sample, this clone turned up once. The V gene is TRBV5-1, the J gene TRBJ2-3; TRBD1 matches at 7 bases. The CDR3 has 18 residues. Unmatched junction bases numbered 19, after V lost 3 bases and J lost 6 bases. Looked up from germline, CDR1 is SGHRS and CDR2 is YFSETQ. The CDR3 region is CASSSGATGRPRMDTQYF. The CDR3 DNA sequence: TGCGCCAGCAGCTCCGGCGCGACAGGGCGACCAAGGATGGATACGCAGTATTTT.

This rearrangement joins TRBV6-6 to TRBJ1-4, with TRBD1 matching over 8 bases. Germline values: CDR1 MNHNY, CDR2 SVGAGI (reference sequence). V shed 5 bases, J shed 5 bases, and the junction held 10 bases outside the gene matches. The CDR3 is 16 residues long. CDR3 residues: CASSALTGVGNEKLFF. In DNA form, the CDR3 reads TGTGCCAGCAGTGCCCTGACAGGGGTAGGGAATGAAAAACTGTTTTTT.

This clone showed up just a few times. CDR3 bases: TGTGCCAGCAGTTACTCTGCGACAGGGGGCTTGTACACCTTC. Amino acid sequence: CASSYSATGGLYTF. This chain joins TRBV6-5 and TRBJ1-2; TRBD1 agrees at 10 bases. CDR3 length equals 14 residues. Germline V gives CDR1 MNHEY, CDR2 SVGAGI. V was pared by 0 bases and J by 11 bases, with 6 bases of the junction left unmatched.

The V call is TRBV9, the J call TRBJ2-1, with 9 bases aligning to TRBD2. The V and J ends lost 2 bases and 7 bases, in that order; junction bases with no gene match: 10. Germline values: CDR1 SGDLS, CDR2 YYNGEE. The CDR3 length is 16 residues. CDR3 residues: CASSVWAGGEANEQFF. The CDR3 nucleotides are TGTGCCAGCAGCGTCTGGGCGGGAGGGGAGGCGAATGAGCAGTTCTTC. The full variable domain, completed using reference TRBV9 and TRBJ2-1, is DSGVTQTPKHLITATGQRVTLRCSPRSGDLSVYWYQQSLDQGLQFLIQYYNGEERAKGNILERFSAQQFPDLHSELNLSSLELGDSALYFCASSVWAGGEANEQFFGPGTRLTVL.

V usage is TRBV4-1 and J usage is TRBJ2-3, with 10 bases that match TRBD2. After removal of 0 bases from V and 5 bases from J, the junction contained 8 bases not matched to a gene. The CDR3 extends over 17 amino acids. Germline V CDR1 and CDR2: MGHRA, YSYEKL. CDR3: CASSQDPLAGMIDTQYF. Written as DNA, the CDR3 is TGCGCCAGCAGCCAAGATCCACTAGCGGGGATGATAGATACGCAGTATTTT.

In DNA form, the CDR3 reads TGTGCCAGCAGATCCGGGACTAGCGGCCACAATGAGCAGTTCTTC. It encodes CASRSGTSGHNEQFF. The chain uses TRBV6-5 and TRBJ2-1; 11 positions agree with TRBD2. J gave up 5 bases and V 6 bases, and 6 bases lay outside the gene matches. Per germline, CDR1 MNHEY and CDR2 SVGAGI. The CDR3 totals 15 residues.

V usage is TRBV7-2 and J usage is TRBJ2-5, with D perhaps matching TRBD2 (6 bases). CDR3 length equals 17 residues. Germline V CDR1 and CDR2: SGHTA, FQGNSA. V was clipped by 0 bases and J by 3 bases, with 17 bases between them. Written as DNA, the CDR3 is TGTGCCAGCAGCTTAGCGGTTTCGGGAGCCGAAAAAGAGACCCAGTACTTC. Translating gives CASSLAVSGAEKETQYF.

The J gene is TRBJ1-3, the V gene TRBV27, with 8 bases matching TRBD1. Looked up from germline, CDR1 is MNHEY and CDR2 is SMNVEV (reference sequence). The CDR3 runs to 15 residues. The trim removed 2 bases at V and 2 bases at J, leaving 2 bases unmatched. CDR3 DNA: TGTGCCAGCAGTTTAGGCAGGGGGCCTGGAAACACCATATATTTT. Protein: CASSLGRGPGNTIYF.

This clone was seen more than once but under ten times. This chain's CDR3 is CASSPTSGGLREQYF. The CDR3, as DNA: TGTGCCAGCAGTCCAACTAGCGGGGGCTTAAGGGAGCAGTACTTC. The chain combines TRBV28 with TRBJ2-7; TRBD2 matches at 11 bases. The J segment lost 7 bases and the V segment lost 5 bases, leaving 10 bases of the junction unmatched. The CDR3 consists of 15 residues. CDR1 is MDHEN, CDR2 SYDVKM, per germline.

Regarding this clone: The junction departs from the called germline gene at one end, perhaps through a read error. The chain employs TRBV14 and TRBJ2-3, with D uncertain. This CDR3 is built from 12 residues. CDR1 SGHDN and CDR2 FVKESK come from the germline V gene. The CDR3 here is CASSFSRDTQYF. CDR3 nucleotide sequence: TGTGCCAGCAGCTTTAGCAGAGATACGCAGTATTTT.

CDR3 protein: CASSQVELNQPQHF. For the CDR3, the DNA is TGCGCCAGCAGCCAAGTGGAGCTTAATCAGCCCCAGCATTTT. This chain links TRBV4-1 with TRBJ1-5; D is undetermined. The germline CDR1 and CDR2 sequences are MGHRA and YSYEKL. The CDR3 totals 14 residues. V lost 1 base to trimming and J lost 4 bases, with 8 bases between them.

This clone was seen once. V is TRBV7-7 and J is TRBJ2-2; a weak D match, TRBD2 (5 bases). Germline V gene data show CDR1 as SSHAT and CDR2 as FNYEAQ (reference sequence). The V and J ends lost 6 bases and 1 base respectively, with 6 bases between them. CDR3 size: 13 residues. The CDR3, as DNA: TGTGCCAGCAGTCGGGAGAACACCGGGGAGCTGTTTTTT. Amino acids: CASSRENTGELFF.

The sample holds a few counts of this clone. The genes are TRBV28 and TRBJ2-5; the match to TRBD1 covers 8 bases. Germline lookup yields CDR1 MDHEN and CDR2 SYDVKM. The trim removed 8 bases at V and 1 base at J, leaving 12 bases unmatched. The CDR3 contains 16 residues. The CDR3 sequence: CASGVPGQAGQETQYF. CDR3 nucleotide sequence: TGTGCCAGCGGGGTTCCGGGACAGGCAGGCCAAGAGACCCAGTACTTC.

The chain links TRBV3-1 (or the pseudogene TRBV3-2) to TRBJ2-2, with D unclear. Germline V CDR1 and CDR2: LGHDT, YNNKEL (reference sequence). Deletions cut 2 bases from V and 2 bases from J, with 3 bases between. The CDR3 extends over 13 amino acids. The CDR3 DNA is TGTGCCAGCAGCCAATATAACACCGGGGAGCTGTTTTTT. It codes for CASSQYNTGELFF.

The chain couples TRBV5-1 to TRBJ1-1; 8 bases fit TRBD1. Losses at the gene ends were 2 bases for V and 4 bases for J; bases not matched to a gene: 4. The CDR3 loop spans 14 amino acids. Germline V lookup: CDR1 SGHRS, CDR2 YFSETQ. CDR3 in DNA: TGCGCCAGCAGCTTAAGACAGGGGAGCACTGAAGCTTTCTTT. This codes for CASSLRQGSTEAFF.

This chain connects TRBV4-1 to TRBJ2-5; TRBD2 agrees at 12 bases. Losses at the gene ends were 4 bases for V and 3 bases for J; bases not matched to a gene: 9. Germline V gene lookup returns CDR1 MGHRA and CDR2 YSYEKL. The CDR3 totals 17 residues. CDR3 sequence (DNA): TGCGCCAGCAGCCCCAACCTAGCGGGGGGGCCGGAAGAGACCCAGTACTTC. Protein sequence: CASSPNLAGGPEETQYF.

The chain links TRBV2 to TRBJ2-1; 13 bases map to TRBD2. V shed 6 bases and J 8 bases; nucleotides not matched to a gene: 1. This CDR3 contains 13 residues. From germline, CDR1 is SNHLY and CDR2 FYNNEI. CDR3 sequence: CASSGTSGDEQFF. The CDR3 DNA is TGTGCCAGCAGCGGGACTAGCGGGGATGAGCAGTTCTTC.

The chain uses TRBV5-1 and TRBJ2-3, with TRBD2 matching over 9 bases. Germline trimming cut 5 bases from V and 0 bases from J; bases unmatched to any gene: 4. The CDR3 contains 15 residues. Germline V CDR1 and CDR2: SGHRS, YFSETQ. The CDR3 DNA sequence: TGCGCCAGCAGAGCGGGAGGTTCTAGCACAGATACGCAGTATTTT. Residues: CASRAGGSSTDTQYF.

The V and J genes are TRBV5-4 and TRBJ2-5; the match to TRBD1 covers 8 bases. Trimming removed 4 bases from V and 5 bases from J; junction bases left unmatched: 10. The CDR3 loop spans 15 amino acids. From germline, CDR1 is SGHNT and CDR2 YYREEE (reference sequence). The DNA of the CDR3 is TGTGCCAGCAGCCGTCGTCAGGGGGCGCAGGAGACCCAGTACTTC. Translated: CASSRRQGAQETQYF.